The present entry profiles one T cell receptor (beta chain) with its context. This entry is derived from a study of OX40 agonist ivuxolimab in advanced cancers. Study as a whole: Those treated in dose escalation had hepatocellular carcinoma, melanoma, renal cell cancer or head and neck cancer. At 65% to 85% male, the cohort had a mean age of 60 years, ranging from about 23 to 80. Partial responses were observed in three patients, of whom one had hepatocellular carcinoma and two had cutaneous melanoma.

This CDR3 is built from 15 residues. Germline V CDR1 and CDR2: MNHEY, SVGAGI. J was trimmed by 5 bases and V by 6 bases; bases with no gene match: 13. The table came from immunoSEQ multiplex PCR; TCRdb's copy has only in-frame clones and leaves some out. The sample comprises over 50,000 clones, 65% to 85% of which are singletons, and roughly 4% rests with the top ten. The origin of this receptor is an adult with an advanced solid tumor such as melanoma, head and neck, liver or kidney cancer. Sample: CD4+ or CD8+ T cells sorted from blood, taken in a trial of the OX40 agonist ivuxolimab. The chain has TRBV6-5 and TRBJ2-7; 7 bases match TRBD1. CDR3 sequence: CASSRPQGNGDEQYF. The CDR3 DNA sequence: TGTGCCAGCAGCCGACCACAGGGGAACGGGGACGAGCAGTACTTC.